This is a list of T cell receptor beta chains from one sample in a study of T-cell reconstitution after alpha-beta-depleted transplantation in children. One entry per CDR3 protein results from TCRdb running MiXCR on the PCR reads. The sample lists 250,000 or so distinct CDR3 sequences; under 9.5% were seen once. Here the sequenced sample was PBMCs, mostly from graft donor cells, taken 180 days after TCRalphabeta/CD19-depleted stem cell transplant. Receptor source: a male patient aged 10 to 17 who had a stem cell transplant for acute lymphoblastic leukemia, so the T cells may come from the graft donor. CDR3s include the opening cysteine and the closing phenylalanine or tryptophan. A D gene is named only where the DNA matches it firmly. Expanded clones get a size class; other rows say once, few or many, or leave the size out.

D: .
J: TRBJ2-3
length: 15
size: many
V: TRBV9
CDR3: CASSSSGQRTDTQYF
DNA: TGTGCCAGCAGCTCATCAGGACAGCGCACAGATACGCAGTATTTT

D: .
J: TRBJ2-2
length: 14
size: many
V: TRBV14
CDR3: CASSQVAGTGELFF
DNA: TGTGCCAGCAGCCAAGTGGCAGGGACCGGGGAGCTGTTTTTT

D: TRBD1
J: TRBJ2-7
length: 15
size: many
V: TRBV6-1
CDR3: CASKGVAGQGGEQYF
DNA: TGTGCCAGCAAGGGGGTTGCCGGACAGGGGGGCGAGCAGTACTTC

D: .
J: TRBJ1-2
length: 16
size: many
V: TRBV29-1
CDR3: CSVVTHDSSTNYGYTF
DNA: TGCAGCGTTGTTACCCACGACAGCTCGACTAACTATGGCTACACCTTC

D: .
J: TRBJ2-1
length: 17
size: few
V: TRBV3-1
CDR3: CATSQSLGMVPRDEQFF
DNA: TGTGCCACCAGCCAGTCCTTAGGTATGGTCCCCCGAGATGAGCAGTTCTTC

D: .
J: TRBJ1-3
length: 15
size: many
V: TRBV6-1
CDR3: CASSKRGSSGNTIYF
DNA: TGTGCCAGCAGTAAACGGGGCAGCTCTGGAAACACCATATATTTT

D: .
J: TRBJ2-3
length: 17
size: many
V: TRBV20-1
CDR3: CSAKRPTLAGTPDTQYF
DNA: TGCAGTGCTAAAAGGCCTACTTTGGCAGGGACCCCAGATACGCAGTATTTT

D: .
J: TRBJ2-7
length: 15
size: many
V: TRBV12-3/TRBV12-4
CDR3: CASSLGSGLLYEQYF
DNA: TGTGCCAGCAGTTTAGGGTCGGGACTCCTCTACGAGCAGTACTTC

D: TRBD2
J: TRBJ2-1
length: 17
size: many
V: TRBV28
CDR3: CASSFPPLAGGGDEQFF
DNA: TGTGCCAGCAGTTTCCCCCCGCTAGCGGGAGGGGGGGATGAGCAGTTCTTC

D: .
J: TRBJ1-1
length: 14
size: few
V: TRBV6-2/TRBV6-3
CDR3: CASSSNDRHTEAFF
DNA: TGTGCCAGCAGTTCCAACGACAGGCACACTGAAGCTTTCTTT

D: TRBD1
J: TRBJ2-7
length: 15
size: many
V: TRBV6-5
CDR3: CASSFGTVFSYEQYF
DNA: TGTGCCAGCAGTTTCGGGACAGTTTTCTCCTACGAGCAGTACTTC

D: TRBD1
J: TRBJ2-7
length: 13
size: many
V: TRBV20-1
CDR3: CSASADRVYEQYF
DNA: TGCAGTGCTAGTGCGGACAGGGTGTACGAGCAGTACTTC

D: .
J: TRBJ2-5
length: 16
size: many
V: TRBV11-2
CDR3: CASSFRLIRHQETQYF
DNA: TGTGCCAGCAGCTTCCGACTCATCCGACACCAAGAGACCCAGTACTTC

D: .
J: TRBJ2-3
length: 12
size: many
V: TRBV29-1
CDR3: CSVAGGTDTQYF
DNA: TGCAGCGTTGCAGGGGGCACAGATACGCAGTATTTT

D: .
J: TRBJ2-2
length: 15
size: many
V: TRBV2
CDR3: CASSRRQTNTGELFF
DNA: TGTGCCAGCAGTCGCCGACAGACTAACACCGGGGAGCTGTTTTTT

D: .
J: TRBJ1-2
length: 15
size: many
V: TRBV6-2/TRBV6-3
CDR3: CASSYSRTANYGYTF
DNA: TGTGCCAGCAGTTACTCGAGGACAGCTAACTATGGCTACACCTTC

D: .
J: TRBJ1-3
length: 16
size: .
V: TRBV18
CDR3: CASSPPGRPSGNTIYF
DNA: TGTGCCAGCTCACCACCCGGACGGCCCTCTGGAAACACCATATATTTT

D: .
J: TRBJ1-5
length: 15
size: many
V: TRBV7-9
CDR3: CASSLGGLSNQPQHF
DNA: TGTGCCAGCAGCTTAGGGGGACTTAGCAATCAGCCCCAGCATTTT

D: .
J: TRBJ2-7
length: 16
size: many
V: TRBV10-3
CDR3: CAISEASRGLPYEQYF
DNA: TGTGCCATCAGCGAAGCTTCCAGGGGACTTCCTTACGAGCAGTACTTC

D: .
J: TRBJ2-7
length: 14
size: many
V: TRBV5-1
CDR3: CASSHPGTVYEQYF
DNA: TGCGCCAGCAGCCACCCCGGGACGGTTTACGAGCAGTACTTC

D: .
J: TRBJ2-2
length: 20
size: few
V: TRBV21-1
CDR3: CASSKGGRELDIGTPGSCFF
DNA: .

D: .
J: TRBJ1-1
length: 10
size: many
V: TRBV20-1
CDR3: CSARWGEAFF
DNA: TGCAGTGCTAGATGGGGTGAAGCTTTCTTT

D: .
J: TRBJ2-7
length: 17
size: many
V: TRBV9
CDR3: CASSVLRAVERSYEQYF
DNA: TGTGCCAGCAGCGTTCTCCGGGCGGTCGAGCGCTCCTACGAGCAGTACTTC

D: .
J: TRBJ2-1
length: 14
size: many
V: TRBV29-1
CDR3: CSVVVDSNYNEQFF
DNA: TGCAGCGTTGTCGTGGACAGCAACTACAATGAGCAGTTCTTC

D: .
J: TRBJ2-1
length: 15
size: many
V: TRBV5-1
CDR3: CASSLFPEPSNEQFF
DNA: TGCGCCAGCAGCTTGTTCCCAGAACCTTCCAATGAGCAGTTCTTC

D: TRBD2
J: TRBJ2-1
length: 12
size: many
V: TRBV10-3
CDR3: CAILAEYNEQFF
DNA: TGTGCCATCCTAGCGGAGTACAATGAGCAGTTCTTC

D: .
J: TRBJ1-6
length: 14
size: many
V: TRBV28
CDR3: CASSFQGILSPLHF
DNA: TGTGCCAGCAGTTTCCAAGGAATTCTTTCACCCCTCCACTTT

D: .
J: TRBJ2-7
length: 14
size: many
V: TRBV7-8
CDR3: CASSLGPPPYEQYF
DNA: TGTGCCAGCAGCTTAGGCCCTCCCCCCTACGAGCAGTACTTC

D: TRBD2
J: TRBJ2-3
length: 14
size: many
V: TRBV10-3
CDR3: CATLGLAGGDTQYF
DNA: TGTGCCACCTTGGGACTAGCGGGAGGTGATACGCAGTATTTT

D: .
J: TRBJ2-1
length: 15
size: many
V: TRBV6-5
CDR3: CASHSRAVIRDEQFF
DNA: TGTGCCAGCCATTCTCGGGCGGTCATAAGGGATGAGCAGTTCTTC

D: TRBD1
J: TRBJ2-3
length: 16
size: many
V: TRBV10-3
CDR3: CAISEQTGGPTDTQYF
DNA: TGTGCCATCAGTGAACAGACAGGGGGACCCACAGATACGCAGTATTTT

D: .
J: TRBJ2-1
length: 14
size: many
V: TRBV5-4
CDR3: CASGSVARNDEQFF
DNA: TGTGCCAGCGGTTCGGTCGCTAGGAATGATGAGCAGTTCTTC

D: TRBD2
J: TRBJ2-3
length: 19
size: many
V: TRBV20-1
CDR3: CSARSLDPGLAGSTDTQYF
DNA: TGCAGTGCTAGAAGCCTCGACCCTGGACTAGCGGGGAGCACAGATACGCAGTATTTT

D: .
J: TRBJ2-1
length: 17
size: many
V: TRBV20-1
CDR3: CSASFDIWGAFYNEQFF
DNA: TGCAGTGCTAGTTTTGATATTTGGGGGGCCTTCTACAATGAGCAGTTCTTC

D: .
J: TRBJ1-1
length: 13
size: many
V: TRBV12-3/TRBV12-4
CDR3: CASSPMGGVRAFF
DNA: TGTGCCAGCAGCCCAATGGGGGGCGTACGAGCTTTCTTT

D: .
J: TRBJ1-5
length: 15
size: many
V: TRBV28
CDR3: CASTERMGYGQPQHF
DNA: TGTGCCAGCACGGAGCGGATGGGCTATGGACAGCCCCAGCATTTT

D: TRBD2
J: TRBJ2-1
length: 14
size: many
V: TRBV18
CDR3: CASSPTSGGNEQFF
DNA: TGTGCCAGCTCACCGACTAGCGGGGGCAATGAGCAGTTCTTC

D: .
J: TRBJ2-7
length: 13
size: many
V: TRBV5-1
CDR3: CASSFGRAYEQYF
DNA: TGCGCCAGCAGCTTCGGCAGGGCCTACGAGCAGTACTTC

D: .
J: TRBJ2-3
length: 15
size: many
V: TRBV5-6
CDR3: CASSLGYGATDTQYF
DNA: TGTGCCAGCAGCTTGGGGTACGGGGCCACAGATACGCAGTATTTT

D: .
J: TRBJ2-7
length: 14
size: few
V: TRBV7-9
CDR3: CASSLIGDAYEQYF
DNA: TGTGCCAGCAGCTTAATAGGGGACGCCTACGAGCAGTACTTC

D: .
J: TRBJ1-2
length: 13
size: many
V: TRBV12-3/TRBV12-4
CDR3: CASSLFQAYGYTF
DNA: TGTGCCAGCAGTTTATTCCAGGCCTATGGCTACACCTTC

D: TRBD2
J: TRBJ2-3
length: 16
size: many
V: TRBV20-1
CDR3: CSAPLAGETSTDTQYF
DNA: TGCAGTGCGCCACTAGCGGGAGAGACTAGCACAGATACGCAGTATTTT

D: TRBD1
J: TRBJ2-7
length: 14
size: many
V: TRBV3-1
CDR3: CASSFPGQGNEQYF
DNA: TGTGCCAGCAGCTTCCCGGGACAGGGCAACGAGCAGTACTTC

D: TRBD1
J: TRBJ2-7
length: 15
size: many
V: TRBV29-1
CDR3: CSVEDVRTGPYEQYF
DNA: TGCAGCGTTGAAGATGTTAGGACAGGGCCCTACGAGCAGTACTTC

D: .
J: TRBJ2-3
length: 11
size: many
V: TRBV20-1
CDR3: CSAAQGDTQYF
DNA: TGCAGTGCTGCCCAGGGCGATACGCAGTATTTT

D: .
J: TRBJ2-7
length: 15
size: many
V: TRBV5-1
CDR3: CASSLNLGLSYEQYF
DNA: TGCGCCAGCAGCTTGAACCTAGGCCTCTCCTACGAGCAGTACTTC

D: TRBD1
J: TRBJ2-6
length: 18
size: many
V: TRBV12-3/TRBV12-4
CDR3: CASRPGTGAISGANVLTF
DNA: TGTGCCAGCAGGCCCGGGACAGGGGCTATCTCTGGGGCCAACGTCCTGACTTTC

D: TRBD2
J: TRBJ2-1
length: 13
size: many
V: TRBV10-3
CDR3: CAISGVAGEGQFF
DNA: TGTGCCATCAGTGGGGTAGCGGGCGAGGGGCAGTTCTTC

D: .
J: TRBJ1-3
length: 18
size: few
V: TRBV11-2
CDR3: CASSLPYDDSLSGNTIYF
DNA: TGTGCCAGCAGCCTGCCCTATGATGACAGCCTCTCTGGAAACACCATATATTTT

D: TRBD1
J: TRBJ1-2
length: 19
size: many
V: TRBV4-2
CDR3: CASSQGGLRDRGFNYGYTF
DNA: TGTGCCAGCAGCCAAGGGGGGCTCCGGGACAGGGGGTTCAACTATGGCTACACCTTC

D: TRBD1
J: TRBJ1-5
length: 14
size: .
V: TRBV19
CDR3: CASDRAPGNQPQHF
DNA: TGTGCCAGCGACAGGGCGCCGGGCAATCAGCCCCAGCATTTT